These T cell receptor beta chains were read from a single sample in a study of blood T cell repertoires in COVID-19. Libraries were prepared by immunoSEQ multiplex PCR; TCRdb keeps only in-frame clonotypes and omits some of them. The sample holds roughly 63,000 clones; approximately 89% are singletons and the top ten take roughly 2.4%. Sequenced: peripheral blood. These TCRs come from a human donor in a cohort sampled during active COVID-19. The CDR3 runs from the conserved cysteine through the conserved F or W. The D gene is left open where the match is weak. Rows may omit the clone size; those that give it use once, few, many or a size class.

>.|.|TRBJ1-2|13|TRBV9
TGTGCCAGCAGCGCTCAGGGAGGGGCTGGCTACACCTTC
CASSAQGGAGYTF
>TRBD1|.|TRBJ1-6|15|TRBV9
TGTGCCAGCAGCGCTCAGGGGGCGCGTGATTCACCCCTCCACTTT
CASSAQGARDSPLHF
>.|.|TRBJ1-1|15|TRBV7-8
TGTGCCAGCAGCTTACGGCGGGTGGGGAATGCTGAAGCTTTCTTT
CASSLRRVGNAEAFF
>TRBD1|.|TRBJ1-1|14|TRBV2
TGTGCCAGCAGGAGGGGACAGGGGTCCACTGAAGCTTTCTTT
CASRRGQGSTEAFF
>TRBD1|.|TRBJ2-6|17|TRBV7-9
TGTGCCAGCAGCTTAGCACGGGACAGGGGAAGGGCCAACGTCCTGACTTTC
CASSLARDRGRANVLTF
>TRBD1|.|TRBJ2-1|14|TRBV28
TGTGCCAGCATCTCGGGACAGGGCTACAATGAGCAGTTCTTC
CASISGQGYNEQFF
>TRBD1|.|TRBJ1-1|14|TRBV7-9
TGTGCCAGCAGCTTAGGACAGGGAGACACTGAAGCTTTCTTT
CASSLGQGDTEAFF
>.|.|TRBJ2-7|17|TRBV21-1
TGTGCCAGCAGCAATCGGACTAGCGGGGGCCTCGGGGACGAGCAGTACTTC
CASSNRTSGGLGDEQYF
>.|once|TRBJ1-5|16|TRBV28
TGTGCCAGCAGTCCCGCGGGGCGGGCCGCAAATCAGCCCCAGCATTTT
CASSPAGRAANQPQHF
>.|.|TRBJ1-1|13|TRBV5-6
TGTGCCAGCAGACAGTTCTTGGGCACTGAAGCTTTCTTT
CASRQFLGTEAFF
>TRBD1|.|TRBJ2-7|15|TRBV6-5
TGTGCCAGCAGGAAAGACAGGGGGCTCCTCTCCGAGCAGTACTTC
CASRKDRGLLSEQYF
>.|.|TRBJ1-5|14|TRBV2
TGTGCCAGCCACCCCAGTGGGCAGTATCAGCCCCAGCATTTT
CASHPSGQYQPQHF
>TRBD2|.|TRBJ2-1|14|TRBV7-8
TGTGCCAGCACCCGACTAGCGGGAGCGGATGAGCAGTTCTTC
CASTRLAGADEQFF
>.|once|TRBJ1-4|14|TRBV18
TGTGCCAGCGCACCCGGGGCAACTAATGAAAAACTGTTTTTT
CASAPGATNEKLFF
>.|.|TRBJ2-5|14|TRBV19
TGTGCCAGTAGTTACGCGGGGCCGGGGGAGACCCAGTACTTC
CASSYAGPGETQYF
>TRBD2|.|TRBJ2-5|18|TRBV13
TGTGCCAGCAGCCCAGCCAGACTTAGCGGGAGCTCACAAGAGACCCAGTACTTC
CASSPARLSGSSQETQYF
>.|once|TRBJ1-3|12|TRBV28
TGTGCCAGTTCAAAATTTGGAAACACCATATATTTT
CASSKFGNTIYF
>TRBD1|.|TRBJ2-7|14|TRBV27
TGTGCCAGCAGTTTCGGACAGGTCCCCTACGAGCAGTACTTC
CASSFGQVPYEQYF
>TRBD1|.|TRBJ1-3|17|TRBV9
TGTGCCAGCAGCGCCTCTGGACAGGGAGAAGTTGGAAACACCATATATTTT
CASSASGQGEVGNTIYF
>.|.|TRBJ2-6|15|TRBV28
TGTGCCAGCATCAGGGGAATGGCTGGGGCCAACGTCCTGACTTTC
CASIRGMAGANVLTF
>TRBD1|.|TRBJ2-7|13|TRBV19
TGTGCCAGTAGTATGACAGGGGAAAACGAGCAGTACTTC
CASSMTGENEQYF
>.|.|TRBJ2-1|14|TRBV18
TGTGCCAGCTCTCCCCCCAGGGCCTACAATGAGCAGTTCTTC
CASSPPRAYNEQFF
>TRBD2|.|TRBJ2-3|15|TRBV7-2
TGTGCCAGCAGCGAAATAGCGGGGGGGTCAGATACGCAGTATTTT
CASSEIAGGSDTQYF
>.|.|TRBJ1-1|11|TRBV28
TGTGCCAGCAGTTGGGAGACTGAAGCTTTCTTT
CASSWETEAFF
>TRBD2|.|TRBJ2-1|16|TRBV4-2
TGTGCCAGCGGCACCAGAGCGGGGGGCGCCTACAATGAGCAGTTCTTC
CASGTRAGGAYNEQFF
>.|.|TRBJ1-2|13|TRBV28
TGTGCCAGTTTACCACAGGGTAGCGATGGCTACACCTTC
CASLPQGSDGYTF
>.|.|TRBJ2-2|16|TRBV9
TGTGCCAGCAGCCCGCTGGGGGGGCTCAACACCGGGGAGCTGTTTTTT
CASSPLGGLNTGELFF
>TRBD1|.|TRBJ1-3|14|TRBV7-2
TGTGCCAGCATGGCAGGGGGGTCTGGAAACACCATATATTTT
CASMAGGSGNTIYF
>TRBD2|.|TRBJ2-2|13|TRBV6-5
TGTGCCGCTCCGGGGGGGACGGGCGGGGAGCTGTTTTTT
CAAPGGTGGELFF
>TRBD1|.|TRBJ1-5|14|TRBV18
TGTGCCAGCTCGCCGGGACAGGGTAATCAGCCCCAGCATTTT
CASSPGQGNQPQHF
>TRBD1|.|TRBJ1-2|14|TRBV3-1/TRBV3-2
TGTGCCAGCAGCCAAGGGACAGGGCTGAATGGCTACACCTTC
CASSQGTGLNGYTF
>.|.|TRBJ1-4|14|TRBV5-5
TGTGCCAGCAGCCCCCCCCACATGAATGAAAAACTGTTTTTT
CASSPPHMNEKLFF
>.|few|TRBJ2-7|19|TRBV3-1/TRBV3-2
TGTGCCAGCAGCCAAGAAAAATTTACAGGTACCTTCCGACCCTACGAGCAGTACTTC
CASSQEKFTGTFRPYEQYF
>TRBD1|.|TRBJ1-2|14|TRBV27
TGTGCCAGCAGTCTCGGACAGGGGAGATACGGCTACACCTTC
CASSLGQGRYGYTF
>TRBD1|.|TRBJ2-7|19|TRBV4-1
TGCGCCAGCAGCCGTTATGCGGGACAGGGGACAACTAGCAGAGGCGAGCAGTACTTC
CASSRYAGQGTTSRGEQYF
>.|.|TRBJ2-6|12|TRBV6-5
TGTGCCAGCAGTTCCCCCTTCAACGTCCTGACTTTC
CASSSPFNVLTF
>.|.|TRBJ1-4|15|TRBV10-3
TGTGCCATCAGTGAAGGGGCACCTGGGAGGGAAAAACTGTTTTTT
CAISEGAPGREKLFF
>.|.|TRBJ2-1|13|TRBV24-1
TGTGCCACCAGTGAGTCGAAGAGGAATGAGCAGTTCTTC
CATSESKRNEQFF
>.|.|TRBJ1-1|14|TRBV19
TGTGCCATGACTTTGGAGAAAATGAACACTGAAGCTTTCTTT
CAMTLEKMNTEAFF
>TRBD2|.|TRBJ2-1|16|TRBV10-3
TGTGCCATCAGTGTGGCGGGGGGTCCGCGGTACAATGAGCAGTTCTTC
CAISVAGGPRYNEQFF
>TRBD2|.|TRBJ2-7|15|TRBV5-4
TGTGCCAGCAGCTTGAGTAGCGGGGGGGCATACGAGCAGTACTTC
CASSLSSGGAYEQYF
>TRBD1|.|TRBJ1-1|14|TRBV28
TGTGCCAGCAGTAGTACAGGGGGAAGGTCCTGGGCTTTCTTT
CASSSTGGRSWAFF
>TRBD1|.|TRBJ1-4|16|TRBV28
TGTGCCAGCAGTTTAGGGGACAGGACAACTAATGAAAAACTGTTTTTT
CASSLGDRTTNEKLFF
>.|.|TRBJ2-2|15|TRBV7-9
TGTGCCAGCAGCTTACGCAGAGAGGGGGCCGGGGAGCTGTTTTTT
CASSLRREGAGELFF
>TRBD1|.|TRBJ1-1|14|TRBV7-9
TGTGCCAGCAGCTTAGTCCCCGGGACAGACAAAGCTTTCTTT
CASSLVPGTDKAFF
>.|.|TRBJ2-4|15|TRBV20-1
TGCAGTGCAAGTAGCGGAGACCTAGCCAAAAACATTCAGTACTTC
CSASSGDLAKNIQYF
>.|.|TRBJ1-3|14|TRBV6-1
TGTGCCAGCAGTGATCGGGGTAAAGGAGACACCATATATTTT
CASSDRGKGDTIYF
>TRBD1|.|TRBJ1-4|15|TRBV6-2/TRBV6-3
TGTGCCAGCAGTTACCAGGACAGGGGTAATGAAAAACTGTTTTTT
CASSYQDRGNEKLFF
>.|.|TRBJ2-2|17|TRBV9
TGTGCCAGCAGCGTAGACCCGTTACACGCGAACACCGGGGAGCTGTTTTTT
CASSVDPLHANTGELFF
>.|.|TRBJ1-2|16|TRBV6-5
TGTGCCAGCAGTTACTCGAGCAGGATTATAGGAAACGGCTACACCTTC
CASSYSSRIIGNGYTF
>.|.|TRBJ2-7|14|TRBV6-2/TRBV6-3
TGTGCCAGCAGTTACTCGGAGGCATCCTACGAGCAGTACTTC
CASSYSEASYEQYF
>.|.|TRBJ1-1|11|TRBV6-5
TGTGCCAGCAGCTACGCGGGGGAAGCTTTCTTT
CASSYAGEAFF
>.|.|TRBJ2-3|14|TRBV21-1
TGTGCCAGCCGCGACAGGACCCCCACAGATACGCAGTATTTT
CASRDRTPTDTQYF